This T cell receptor (beta chain) was found in a study of T cells in Graves' hyperthyroidism and ophthalmopathy. Study-wide context: Any treatment followed the collection of peripheral blood at initial diagnosis.

This clonotype was counted many times. CDR1 is MDHEN and CDR2 is SYDVKM in the germline V gene. V lost 2 bases, J lost 3 bases, and 13 bases lay in between. The CDR3 is made up of 15 amino acids. RNA transcripts served as the template for amplifying TCR beta CDR3 regions. Initially, a first-round RT-PCR of the TCR CDR3 employed the HTBI primer set. TCRdb recomputed calls from the multiplex PCR reads with MiXCR, one row per CDR3 protein. The table shows about 360,000 distinct CDR3 sequences, with approximately 13% occurring only once. Sequencing was carried out using blood. This sequence joins TRBV28 and TRBJ1-1; D gene uncertain. The TCR originated in a young woman with Graves' hyperthyroidism. The chain's CDR3 is CASSLSLVRDTEAFF. The CDR3 DNA reads TGTGCCAGCAGTTTAAGTTTGGTGCGAGACACTGAAGCTTTCTTT.